The subject of this entry is one TCR beta chain. There are many counts of this clonotype. The antigen it binds to is not known. Base qualities are not provided; no much larger clone lies one nucleotide away. Libraries were built with 5' RACE. TCRdb lists the instrument as Illumina HiSeq 2000. A universal primer binding site was added through template switching, and the final cDNA carried a unique molecular identifier so that TCR cDNA molecules could be counted accurately. First-strand cDNA for TCR alpha and beta chains was synthesized from specific primers in the conserved constant-segment region. To control for contamination, every cDNA library carried two barcodes: a SMART-Mk sample barcode plus Illumina barcodes. TruSeq adapter sequences and Illumina sample barcodes were added in two successive PCR steps. TCR alpha and beta cDNA libraries were sequenced on the Illumina HiSeq platform with custom primers. The paper's processing steps were these. Unique molecular identifiers were extracted from raw reads with MiGEC, and CDR3 positions were determined with MiXCR. For each individual, recombination models were inferred using an EM algorithm with the repgenHMM and IGoR tools. Shared clonotypes were analyzed with the tcR package in R, and sharing was normalized by the product of cloneset sizes. Out-of-frame nonproductive sequences were analyzed to study raw recombination free of thymic and clonal selection effects. TCRdb reprocessing: public reads trimmed at Q25 with fastp, clones called with MiXCR, in-frame beta chains kept. All rows with the same CDR3 protein become a single entry with the most common DNA and genes. The V and J calls, along with clone size, are taken from TCRdb and not from the paper's own processing. The sample yields 250,000 to 350,000 distinct CDR3 sequences; roughly 10% were counted once. The ten largest make up 6% to 8.5% of the sample.

Only healthy Caucasian donors were included. The twin cohort comprised three pairs of female monozygotic twins, all aged roughly 18 to 30 years. CD4+ and CD8+ T cell populations were isolated with positive isolation kits from Invitrogen. The germline V gene (reference sequence) yields SGHKS for CDR1 and YYEKEE for CDR2. From the cysteine up to the phenylalanine, the CDR3 has a length of 18 residues. The retained sequence is limited to the CDR3, 54 bases, with the frame set at the first base. V is clipped by 2 bases and J by 3 bases, and the sequence between their germline boundaries is 18 bases long. This sample stems from a study of identical twins (dated by TCRdb to about 2016). Regarding the research as a whole: TCR alpha and beta repertoires from monozygotic twins, unrelated adults of various ages and cord blood were deep-sequenced to test whether fetal clonotypes persist. To rule out contamination, the twin experiments were replicated at different times with different library preparation protocols.

Summary of the overall study and its limitations: In beta out-of-frame sequences, excess twin sharing was weaker, because having fewer shared sequences lowered the signal-to-noise ratio. In monozygotic twins, recombination models systematically underestimated out-of-frame TCR alpha sharing, but the models matched the sharing seen between unrelated individuals. Invariant T cells such as MAIT and iNKT could partly confound zero-insertion analyses, although diverse VJ usage argued against such confounding for most clonotypes. Compared with coincidental sharing between unrelated individuals, out-of-frame TCR alpha sequences shared between twins showed an excess of sequences with low generation probability. Because the same donors could not be followed over many years, the conclusions depended on cross-sectional statistical analysis. Fewer insertions were carried by abundant cord blood beta clonotypes, a similar but weaker trend appeared in young adult naive repertoires, and no such trend appeared in memory repertoires.

The same sample was also used in a study of yellow fever vaccine responses in identical twins. The second study, in turn, reports: The authors reported that the T cell response to vaccination in identical twins appeared partly convergent and partly personalized. The study precisely tracked vaccine-responding T cell clones in identical twins.

Sequencing input: CD8+ T cells sorted from blood. The receptor was derived from a woman between 18 and 30 years old in good health. Recombination connected TRBV5-5 to TRBJ2-6; a weak D assignment points to TRBD2 (6 bases agree). The bases read TGTGCCAGCAGCTTTTTCCCCCACGGGGAGGATGGGGCCAACGTCCTGACTTTC. This gives the protein CASSFFPHGEDGANVLTF.